The 15 T cell receptor beta chains below all came from one sample that was sequenced in a study of T-cell reconstitution after alpha-beta-depleted transplantation in children. Preparation of the TCRbeta library used unique molecular identifiers. Each CDR3 protein is one row after TCRdb ran MiXCR on the PCR reads. The sample lists 450,000 to 600,000 distinct CDR3 sequences; 10% were seen once. The sample consisted of PBMCs, taken before TCRalphabeta/CD19-depleted stem cell transplant. The receptors were gathered from a child younger than 10 with inherited bone marrow failure, due to receive a stem cell transplant.

This clonotype has a count of ten or more. The genes are TRBV3-1 and TRBJ2-7; D may be TRBD2 (6 bases). This CDR3 has 13 amino acids. CDR1 LGHDT and CDR2 YNNKEL come from the germline V gene (reference sequence). The V and J ends lost 2 bases and 7 bases respectively, with 12 bases between them. The CDR3 coding sequence is TGTGCCAGCAGCCAACGGGGGTCTGAGGAGCAGTACTTC. It translates to CASSQRGSEEQYF.

This clonotype was counted many times. The V and J genes are TRBV4-1 and TRBJ2-1; 8 nucleotides match TRBD1. Germline assignment: CDR1 MGHRA and CDR2 YSYEKL. The CDR3 has 14 amino acids. Germline trimming cut 3 bases from V and 9 bases from J; bases unmatched to any gene: 7. The CDR3 is CASSHPDRDREQFF. The CDR3 DNA reads as TGCGCCAGCAGCCACCCGGACAGGGACCGTGAGCAGTTCTTC.

This clonotype was seen ten or more times. V gene TRBV20-1 combines with J gene TRBJ2-1; D is uncertain. V lost 0 bases and J 6 bases, leaving 12 bases between the germline ends. The CDR3 has 14 residues. CDR1 DFQATT and CDR2 SNEGSKA come from the germline V gene (reference sequence). For the CDR3, the DNA is TGCAGTGCTAGAGATCCCGAATCAGTCAATGAGCAGTTCTTC. As protein: CSARDPESVNEQFF.

This clonotype has ten or more counts. The chain is built from TRBV7-9 and TRBJ2-1; perhaps TRBD2 as D (5 bases). Germline CDR1 and CDR2: SEHNR and FQNEAQ (reference sequence). This CDR3 spans 13 amino acids. V gave up 1 base and J gave up 7 bases, with 8 bases separating them. The DNA for the CDR3 is TGTGCCAGCAGCTTAGTCGAGCGGAATGAGCAGTTCTTC. Residues: CASSLVERNEQFF. Filled out from reference TRBV7-9 and TRBJ2-1, the complete variable domain reads DTGVSQNPRHKITKRGQNVTFRCDPISEHNRLYWYRQTLGQGPEFLTYFQNEAQLEKSRLLSDRFSAERPKGSFSTLEIQRTEQGDSAMYLCASSLVERNEQFFGPGTRLTVL.

Ten or more counts support this clonotype. J is TRBJ2-7 and V is TRBV12-3 or TRBV12-4, with D hard to call. The CDR3 extends over 13 amino acids. V shed 6 bases and J shed 3 bases, with 12 bases lying between them. For the CDR3, the DNA is TGTGCCAGCAGCGAACCTGGGTACTACGAGCAGTACTTC. It is translated as CASSEPGYYEQYF.

The gene calls are TRBV4-3 and TRBJ2-2; D possibly matches TRBD1 or TRBD2 (6 bases each). Germline V gene data show CDR1 as LGHNA and CDR2 as YSLEER. V was cut by 4 bases and J by 7 bases, with 16 bases left in between. This CDR3 region has 15 residues. CDR3 coding DNA: TGCGCCAGCAGCCGGAACTGGGGGGCCCGCGGGGAGCTGTTTTTT. It specifies CASSRNWGARGELFF.

The chain joins TRBV4-2 to TRBJ2-1; 13 bases align to TRBD2. Germline CDR1 reads LGHNA; CDR2 reads YNFKEQ. The CDR3 consists of 16 residues. Losses at the gene ends were 4 bases for V and 8 bases for J; bases not matched to a gene: 8. CDR3 loop: CASSPRLAGGPDEQFF. CDR3 nucleotides: TGTGCCAGCAGCCCCCGACTAGCGGGAGGACCTGATGAGCAGTTCTTC.

This clonotype was picked up many times. The chain recombines TRBV6-2 or TRBV6-3 with TRBJ1-1, with no clear D. The length of the CDR3 is 12 residues. The V and J ends lost 7 bases and 8 bases respectively, with 14 bases between them. Germline CDR1 reads MNHEY; CDR2 reads SVGEGT. This CDR3 reads CASTDSGYEAFF. The CDR3 DNA reads as TGTGCCAGCACCGATTCGGGGTACGAAGCTTTCTTT.

Note on this clonotype: One junction end disagrees with the germline gene, perhaps due to a read error. The rearrangement uses TRBV4-1 and TRBJ2-2; D is perhaps TRBD2 (6 bases). This CDR3 spans 15 amino acids. Germline CDR1 reads MGHRA; CDR2 reads YSYEKL. DNA for the CDR3: TGCGCCAGCAGTCCAACCCGGGGGAACGCCGGGGAGCTGTTTTTT. Encoded protein: CASSPTRGNAGELFF.

This clonotype was found many times. J is TRBJ2-3 and V is TRBV27; no definite D call. V was pared by 1 base and J by 2 bases, with 7 bases between. This CDR3 region has 14 residues. The germline gives CDR1 MNHEY, CDR2 SMNVEV (reference sequence). In nucleotides, the CDR3 is TGTGCCAGCAGTTTATACGACTTCACAGATACGCAGTATTTT. This gives the protein CASSLYDFTDTQYF.

This clonotype was counted ten times or more. The chain employs TRBV7-2 and TRBJ2-5; TRBD1 is a possible D gene (6 bases). Germline values: CDR1 SGHTA, CDR2 FQGNSA. V dropped 5 bases and J dropped 4 bases, with 17 bases sitting between them. The CDR3 is 15 residues long. The CDR3 DNA follows: TGTGCCAGCAGCAGCTGGGACACCGGCGGAGAGACCCAGTACTTC. Protein product: CASSSWDTGGETQYF.

This clonotype was seen only a few times. The DNA for the CDR3 is TGCGCCAGCCTCCCCCGAGCACAGTCCAATGAGCAGTTCTTC. It yields the protein CASLPRAQSNEQFF. The chain couples TRBV23-1 to TRBJ2-1; D is unresolved. TRBV23-1 is an open reading frame whose function is uncertain. The germline V and J ends were trimmed by 8 bases and 6 bases, with 17 bases remaining between them. The CDR3 contains 14 residues.

This clonotype was recorded at least ten times. The chain carries TRBV19 and TRBJ2-3; D not resolved. The CDR3 is 14 amino acids. Germline CDR1 LNHDA, CDR2 SQIVND (reference sequence). V shed 7 bases and J shed 2 bases, with 13 bases lying between them. This CDR3 reads CASTRQTFTDTQYF. CDR3 DNA sequence: TGTGCCAGTACCCGACAAACTTTCACAGATACGCAGTATTTT.

This clonotype was seen ten or more times. The chain has TRBV28 and TRBJ2-7; D gene unclear. Looked up from germline, CDR1 is MDHEN and CDR2 is SYDVKM. This CDR3 comprises 12 residues. Trimming took 3 bases from V and 9 from J, leaving 12 bases between them. The CDR3 protein is CASSFMLERQYF. CDR3 coding DNA: TGTGCCAGCAGTTTTATGTTGGAACGGCAGTACTTC.

This clonotype has only a few counts. The V and J genes are TRBV12-5 and TRBJ2-7; 8 bases line up with TRBD1. The germline V gene has CDR1 LGHNT and CDR2 FRNRAP. V was pared by 5 bases and J by 2 bases, with 11 bases of the junction left unmatched. The CDR3 sequence is 16 residues long. The CDR3, as DNA: TGTGCTAGTGGTGCGACAGGGGACGCCCCGGCCTACGAGCAGTACTTC. This sequence encodes CASGATGDAPAYEQYF.